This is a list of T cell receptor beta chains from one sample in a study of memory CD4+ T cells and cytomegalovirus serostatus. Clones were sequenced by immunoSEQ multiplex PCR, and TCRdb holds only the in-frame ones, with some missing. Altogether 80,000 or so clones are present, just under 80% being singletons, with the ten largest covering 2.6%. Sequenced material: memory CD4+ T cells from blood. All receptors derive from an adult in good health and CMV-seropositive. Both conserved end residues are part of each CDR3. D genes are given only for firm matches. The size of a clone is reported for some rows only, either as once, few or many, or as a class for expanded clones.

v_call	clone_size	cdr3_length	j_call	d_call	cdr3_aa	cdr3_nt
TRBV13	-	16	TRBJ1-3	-	CASSLVSGAAGNTIYF	TGTGCCAGCAGCTTAGTGAGCGGGGCTGCTGGAAACACCATATATTTT
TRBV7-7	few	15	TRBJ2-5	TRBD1	CASSLMGQVQETQYF	TGTGCCAGCAGCTTAATGGGACAGGTCCAAGAGACCCAGTACTTC
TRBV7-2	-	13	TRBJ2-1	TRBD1	CASSLGTGNEQFF	TGTGCCAGCAGCTTAGGGACAGGGAATGAGCAGTTCTTC
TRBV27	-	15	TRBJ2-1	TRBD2	CASSPRGGTNNEQFF	TGTGCCAGCAGTCCCCGGGGGGGGACGAACAATGAGCAGTTCTTC
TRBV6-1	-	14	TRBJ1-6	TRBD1	CASSTDREVSPLHF	TGTGCCAGCAGCACTGACAGGGAGGTTTCACCCCTCCACTTT
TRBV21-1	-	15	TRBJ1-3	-	CASSSRGNFGNTIYF	TGTGCCAGCAGCAGCAGGGGGAATTTTGGAAACACCATATATTTT
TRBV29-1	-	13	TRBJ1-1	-	CSVEVGGGGEAFF	TGCAGCGTTGAAGTTGGGGGAGGGGGGGAAGCTTTCTTT
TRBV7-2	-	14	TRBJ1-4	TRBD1	CASSLRQGDKKLFF	TGTGCCAGCAGCCTAAGACAGGGGGATAAAAAACTGTTTTTT
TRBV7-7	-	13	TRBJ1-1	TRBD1	CASSLDRDSEAFF	TGTGCCAGCAGCCTTGACAGGGACTCTGAAGCTTTCTTT
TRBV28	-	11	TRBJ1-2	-	CASSSDRGYTF	TGTGCCAGCAGTTCCGACAGGGGCTACACCTTC
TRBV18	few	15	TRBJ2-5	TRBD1	CASSRTGGESETQYF	TGTGCCAGCTCTAGGACAGGGGGCGAATCTGAGACCCAGTACTTC
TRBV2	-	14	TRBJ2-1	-	CASSDTTSYNEQFF	TGTGCCAGCAGTGACACAACCTCCTACAATGAGCAGTTCTTC
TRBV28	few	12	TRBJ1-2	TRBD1	CASSGTGKGYTF	TGTGCCAGCAGTGGGACAGGGAAAGGCTACACCTTC
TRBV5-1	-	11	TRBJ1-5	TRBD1	CAKAGGQPQHF	TGCGCCAAAGCAGGGGGTCAGCCCCAGCATTTT
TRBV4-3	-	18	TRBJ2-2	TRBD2	CASSQSAGGRRDTGELFF	TGCGCCAGCAGCCAGTCAGCAGGCGGGAGGAGAGACACCGGGGAGCTGTTTTTT
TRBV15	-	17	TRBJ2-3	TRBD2	CATSRDLSGGGTDTQYF	TGTGCCACCAGCAGAGATCTGAGCGGGGGAGGCACAGATACGCAGTATTTT
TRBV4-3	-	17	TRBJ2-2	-	CASSLTTLGVNTGELFF	TGCGCCAGCAGCCTAACAACCCTCGGCGTAAACACCGGGGAGCTGTTTTTT
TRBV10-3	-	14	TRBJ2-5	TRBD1	CAIRPGTGEETQYF	TGTGCCATCAGGCCCGGGACAGGGGAAGAGACCCAGTACTTC
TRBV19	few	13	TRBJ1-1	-	CASSISRRGHAFF	TGTGCCAGTAGTATATCGCGCAGAGGGCACGCTTTCTTT
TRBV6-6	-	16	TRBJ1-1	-	CASSRSGGGANTEAFF	TGTGCCAGCAGCCGCTCCGGGGGCGGGGCGAACACTGAAGCTTTCTTT
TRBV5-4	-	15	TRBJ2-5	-	CASSSSSGTQETQYF	TGTGCCAGCAGCTCAAGTTCCGGGACTCAAGAGACCCAGTACTTC
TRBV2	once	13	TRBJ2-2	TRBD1	CASSDGTAGELFF	TGTGCCAGCAGTGACGGGACAGCCGGGGAGCTGTTTTTT
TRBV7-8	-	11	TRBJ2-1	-	CASSDRYEQFF	TGTGCCAGCAGCGACCGTTATGAGCAGTTCTTC
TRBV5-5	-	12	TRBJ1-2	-	CASSPTPGGYTF	TGTGCCAGCAGCCCGACTCCCGGGGGCTACACCTTC
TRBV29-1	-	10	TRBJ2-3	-	CSVVPDTQYF	TGCAGCGTTGTCCCCGATACGCAGTATTTT
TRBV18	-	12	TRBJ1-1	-	CASSTRGTEAFF	TGTGCCAGCTCAACTAGGGGCACTGAAGCTTTCTTT
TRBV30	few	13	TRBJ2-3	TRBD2	CARTSGKEDTQYF	TGTGCGCGGACTAGCGGGAAAGAAGATACGCAGTATTTT
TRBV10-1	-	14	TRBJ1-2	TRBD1	CASSEGGQGVSYTF	TGCGCCAGCAGTGAAGGGGGACAGGGGGTGAGCTACACCTTC
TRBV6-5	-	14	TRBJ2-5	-	CASSPGPDQETQYF	TGTGCCAGCAGCCCCGGGCCGGATCAAGAGACCCAGTACTTC
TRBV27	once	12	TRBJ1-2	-	CASRGGHYGYTF	TGTGCCAGCAGGGGGGGCCACTATGGCTACACCTTC
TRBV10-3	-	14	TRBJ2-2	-	CAIAGTTNTGELFF	TGTGCCATAGCAGGGACAACGAACACCGGGGAGCTGTTTTTT
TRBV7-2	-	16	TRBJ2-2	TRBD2	CASRIAGGSNTGELFF	TGTGCCAGCAGGATAGCGGGGGGCTCGAACACCGGGGAGCTGTTTTTT
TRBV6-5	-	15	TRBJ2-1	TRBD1	CASSYSGQVVDEQFF	TGTGCCAGCAGTTACTCGGGACAGGTGGTCGATGAGCAGTTCTTC
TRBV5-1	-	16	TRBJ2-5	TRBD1	CASSLVGTDSQETQYF	TGCGCCAGCAGCTTGGTCGGGACAGATAGCCAAGAGACCCAGTACTTC
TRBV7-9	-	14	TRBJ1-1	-	CASSPSGSNTEAFF	TGTGCCAGCAGCCCCTCGGGATCCAACACTGAAGCTTTCTTT
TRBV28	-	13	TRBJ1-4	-	CASRKRRGEKLFF	TGTGCCAGCAGAAAACGACGGGGGGAAAAACTGTTTTTT
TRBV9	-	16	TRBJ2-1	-	CASTRGGGGSYNEQFF	TGTGCCAGCACCAGAGGGGGAGGGGGCTCCTACAATGAGCAGTTCTTC
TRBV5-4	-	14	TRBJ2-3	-	CASSFRGSTDTQYF	TGTGCCAGCAGCTTCAGAGGAAGCACAGATACGCAGTATTTT
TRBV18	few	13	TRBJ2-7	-	CASSPPVSSEQYF	TGTGCCAGCTCACCGCCCGTGAGTTCCGAGCAGTACTTC
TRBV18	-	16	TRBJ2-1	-	CASSPTSGSSYNEQFF	TGTGCCAGCTCACCAACGTCCGGGAGCTCCTACAATGAGCAGTTCTTC
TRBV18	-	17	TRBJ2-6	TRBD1	CASSPRQGAAGANVLTF	TGTGCCAGCTCACCACGACAGGGGGCAGCTGGGGCCAACGTCCTGACTTTC
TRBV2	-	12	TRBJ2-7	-	CASSEALYEQYF	TGTGCCAGCAGTGAAGCTCTCTACGAGCAGTACTTC
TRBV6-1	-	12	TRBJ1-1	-	CASIWGNTEAFF	TGTGCCAGCATATGGGGGAACACTGAAGCTTTCTTT
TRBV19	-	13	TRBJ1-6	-	CASSRMTDSPLHF	TGTGCCAGTAGTAGGATGACAGATTCACCCCTCCACTTT
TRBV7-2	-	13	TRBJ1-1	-	CASSFGGRVKAFF	TGTGCCAGCAGCTTTGGGGGGCGCGTCAAAGCTTTCTTT
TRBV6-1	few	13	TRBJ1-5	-	CASATDPHQPQHF	TGTGCCAGCGCGACAGATCCCCATCAGCCCCAGCATTTT
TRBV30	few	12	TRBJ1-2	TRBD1	CAWSVGQGGYTF	TGTGCCTGGAGTGTGGGACAGGGGGGCTACACCTTC